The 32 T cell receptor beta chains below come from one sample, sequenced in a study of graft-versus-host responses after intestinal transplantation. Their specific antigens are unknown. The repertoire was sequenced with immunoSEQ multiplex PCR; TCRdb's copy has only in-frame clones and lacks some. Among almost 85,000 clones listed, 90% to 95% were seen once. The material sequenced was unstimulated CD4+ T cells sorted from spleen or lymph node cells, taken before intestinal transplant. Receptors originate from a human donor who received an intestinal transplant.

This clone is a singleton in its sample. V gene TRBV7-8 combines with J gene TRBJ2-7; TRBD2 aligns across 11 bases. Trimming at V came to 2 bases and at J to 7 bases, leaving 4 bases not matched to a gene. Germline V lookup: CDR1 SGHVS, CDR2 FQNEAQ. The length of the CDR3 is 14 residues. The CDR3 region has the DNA TGTGCCAGCAGCTTAAGTAGGACTAGCGGGGAGCAGTACTTC. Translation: CASSLSRTSGEQYF.

CDR3 nucleotides: TGTGCCAGCAGCCCCGGGGTGCTAGCGGGGCCACCCTACGAGCAGTACTTC. It encodes CASSPGVLAGPPYEQYF. The chain uses TRBV5-4 and TRBJ2-7; 9 nucleotides match TRBD2. This CDR3 spans 17 amino acids. The germline CDR1 and CDR2 sequences are SGHNT and YYREEE (reference sequence). Losses at the gene ends were 4 bases for V and 2 bases for J; bases not matched to a gene: 13.

For the CDR3, the DNA is TGCGCCAGCACCGCGGACACCGACAATATAGGAACTAATGAAAAACTGTTTTTT. As protein: CASTADTDNIGTNEKLFF. The rearrangement joins TRBV10-1 to TRBJ1-4, with D tentatively TRBD1 (5 bases). Germline V gene sequence: CDR1 WNHNN, CDR2 SYGVQD (reference sequence). V was pared by 7 bases and J by 1 base, with 22 bases between. The CDR3 covers 18 residues.

In DNA form, the CDR3 reads TGTGCCAGCAGCCGCGACAGGGGAGGACGACAGCCCCAGCATTTT. Its translation is CASSRDRGGRQPQHF. The rearrangement uses TRBV6-5 and TRBJ1-5, with TRBD1 identical over 8 bases. The CDR3 is made up of 15 amino acids. V was pared by 6 bases and J by 7 bases, with 11 bases of the junction left unmatched. From germline, CDR1 is MNHEY and CDR2 SVGAGI.

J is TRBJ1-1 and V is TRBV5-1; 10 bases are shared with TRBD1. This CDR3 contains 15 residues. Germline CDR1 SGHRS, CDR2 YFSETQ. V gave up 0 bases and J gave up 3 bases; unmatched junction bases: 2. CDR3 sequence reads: CASSLGQGADTEAFF. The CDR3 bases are TGCGCCAGCAGCTTGGGACAGGGGGCGGACACTGAAGCTTTCTTT.

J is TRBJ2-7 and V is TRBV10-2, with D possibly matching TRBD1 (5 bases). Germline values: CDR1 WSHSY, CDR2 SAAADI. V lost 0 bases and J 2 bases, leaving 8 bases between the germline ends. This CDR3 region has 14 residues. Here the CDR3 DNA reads TGCGCCAGCAGTGAGTCGATAGGGGCCTACGAGCAGTACTTC. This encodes CASSESIGAYEQYF.

The CDR3 spells CASSYGQGHYEQYF. CDR3 coding DNA: TGTGCCAGCAGCTACGGACAGGGTCACTACGAGCAGTACTTC. The chain links TRBV7-9 to TRBJ2-7, with TRBD1 matching over 8 bases. Germline lookup yields CDR1 SEHNR and CDR2 FQNEAQ (reference sequence). Losses at the gene ends were 4 bases for V and 3 bases for J; bases not matched to a gene: 5. CDR3 length: 14 residues.

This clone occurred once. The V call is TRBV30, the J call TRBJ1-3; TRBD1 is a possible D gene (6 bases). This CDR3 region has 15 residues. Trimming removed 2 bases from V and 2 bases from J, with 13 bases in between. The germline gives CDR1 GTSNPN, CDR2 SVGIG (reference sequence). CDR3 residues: CAWSSPRGAGNTIYF. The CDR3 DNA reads TGTGCCTGGAGTAGCCCCAGGGGTGCTGGAAACACCATATATTTT.

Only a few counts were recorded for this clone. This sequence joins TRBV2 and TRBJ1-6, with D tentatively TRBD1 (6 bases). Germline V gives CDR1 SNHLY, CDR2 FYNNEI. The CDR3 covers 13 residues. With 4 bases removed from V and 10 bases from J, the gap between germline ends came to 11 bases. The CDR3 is CASSVQGLSPLHF. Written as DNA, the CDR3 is TGTGCCAGCAGTGTTCAGGGGCTCTCACCCCTCCACTTT.

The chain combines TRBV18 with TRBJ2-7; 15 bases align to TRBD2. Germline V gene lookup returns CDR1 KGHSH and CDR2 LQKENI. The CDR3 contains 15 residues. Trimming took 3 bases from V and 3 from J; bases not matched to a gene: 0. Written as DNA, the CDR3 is TGTGCCAGCTCACCGGGACTAGCGGGGGGCTACGAGCAGTACTTC. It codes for CASSPGLAGGYEQYF.

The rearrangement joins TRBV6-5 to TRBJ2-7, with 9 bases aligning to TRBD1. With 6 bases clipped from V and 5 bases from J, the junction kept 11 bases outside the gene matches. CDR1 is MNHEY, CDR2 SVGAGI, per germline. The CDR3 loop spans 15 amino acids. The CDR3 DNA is TGTGCCAGCAGGAAACAGGGACAGGGATCTCACGAGCAGTACTTC. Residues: CASRKQGQGSHEQYF.

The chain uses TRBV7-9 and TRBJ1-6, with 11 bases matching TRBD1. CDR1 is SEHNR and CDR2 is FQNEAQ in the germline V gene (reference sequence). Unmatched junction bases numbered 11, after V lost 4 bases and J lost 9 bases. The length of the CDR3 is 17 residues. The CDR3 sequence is CASSSNRGTGGSSPLHF. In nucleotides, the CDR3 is TGTGCCAGCAGCTCGAACCGCGGGACAGGGGGGAGTTCACCCCTCCACTTT. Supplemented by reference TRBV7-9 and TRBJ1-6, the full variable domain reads DTGVSQNPRHKITKRGQNVTFRCDPISEHNRLYWYRQTLGQGPEFLTYFQNEAQLEKSRLLSDRFSAERPKGSFSTLEIQRTEQGDSAMYLCASSSNRGTGGSSPLHFGNGTRLTVT.

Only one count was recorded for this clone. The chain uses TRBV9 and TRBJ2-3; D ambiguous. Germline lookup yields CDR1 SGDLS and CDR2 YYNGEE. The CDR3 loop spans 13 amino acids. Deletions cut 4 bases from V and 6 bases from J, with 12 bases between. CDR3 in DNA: TGTGCCAGCAGCTCCAGTCCTAGGGATACGCAGTATTTT. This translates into CASSSSPRDTQYF. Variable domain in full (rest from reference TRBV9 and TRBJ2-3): DSGVTQTPKHLITATGQRVTLRCSPRSGDLSVYWYQQSLDQGLQFLIQYYNGEERAKGNILERFSAQQFPDLHSELNLSSLELGDSALYFCASSSSPRDTQYFGPGTRLTVL.

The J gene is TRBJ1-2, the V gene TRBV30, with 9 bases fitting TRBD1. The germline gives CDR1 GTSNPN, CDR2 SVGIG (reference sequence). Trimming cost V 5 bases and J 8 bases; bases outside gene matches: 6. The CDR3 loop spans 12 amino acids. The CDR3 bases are TGTGCCTGGGGGACAGGGCTGGGAGGCTACACCTTC. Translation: CAWGTGLGGYTF.

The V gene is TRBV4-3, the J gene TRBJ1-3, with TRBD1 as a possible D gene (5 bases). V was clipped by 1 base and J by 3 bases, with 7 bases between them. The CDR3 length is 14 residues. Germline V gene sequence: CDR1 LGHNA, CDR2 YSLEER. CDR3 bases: TGCGCCAGCAGCCAAGCCAGGGATGGAAACACCATATATTTT. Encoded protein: CASSQARDGNTIYF.

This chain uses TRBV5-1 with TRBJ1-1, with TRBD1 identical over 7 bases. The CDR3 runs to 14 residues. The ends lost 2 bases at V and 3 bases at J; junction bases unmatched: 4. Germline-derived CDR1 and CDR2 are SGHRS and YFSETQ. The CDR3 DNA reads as TGCGCCAGCAGCTTCCAGACAGGGCACACTGAAGCTTTCTTT. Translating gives CASSFQTGHTEAFF. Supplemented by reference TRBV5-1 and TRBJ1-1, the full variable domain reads KAGVTQTPRYLIKTRGQQVTLSCSPISGHRSVSWYQQTPGQGLQFLFEYFSETQRNKGNFPGRFSGRQFSNSRSEMNVSTLELGDSALYLCASSFQTGHTEAFFGQGTRLTVV.

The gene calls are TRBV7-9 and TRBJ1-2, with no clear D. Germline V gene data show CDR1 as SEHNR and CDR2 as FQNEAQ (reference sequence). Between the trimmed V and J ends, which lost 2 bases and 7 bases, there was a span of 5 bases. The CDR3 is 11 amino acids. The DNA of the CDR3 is TGTGCCAGCAGCTTAACTGGTGGCTACACCTTC. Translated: CASSLTGGYTF.

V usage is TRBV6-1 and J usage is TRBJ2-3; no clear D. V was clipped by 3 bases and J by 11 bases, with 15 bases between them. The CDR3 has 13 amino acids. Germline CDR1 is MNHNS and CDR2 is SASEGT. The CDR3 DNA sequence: TGTGCCAGCAGTGAGGGTCAACAGATAAAGCAGTATTTT. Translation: CASSEGQQIKQYF.

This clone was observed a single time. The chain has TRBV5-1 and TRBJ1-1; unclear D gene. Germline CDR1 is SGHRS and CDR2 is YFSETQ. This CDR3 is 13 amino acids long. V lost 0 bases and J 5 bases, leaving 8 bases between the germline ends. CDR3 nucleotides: TGCGCCAGCAGCTTGGACGTCGGTACTGAAGCTTTCTTT. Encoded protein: CASSLDVGTEAFF.

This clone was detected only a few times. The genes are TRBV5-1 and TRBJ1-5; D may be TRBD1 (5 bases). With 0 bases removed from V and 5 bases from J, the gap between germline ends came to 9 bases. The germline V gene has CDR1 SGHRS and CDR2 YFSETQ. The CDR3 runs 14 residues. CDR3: CASSLGGADQPQHF. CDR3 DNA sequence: TGCGCCAGCAGCTTGGGGGGCGCGGATCAGCCCCAGCATTTT.

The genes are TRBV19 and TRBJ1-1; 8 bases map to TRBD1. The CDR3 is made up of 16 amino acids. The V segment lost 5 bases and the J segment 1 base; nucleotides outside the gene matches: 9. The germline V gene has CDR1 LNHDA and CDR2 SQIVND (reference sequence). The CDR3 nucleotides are TGTGCCAGTAGTTCCCCCCCTGACAGGGGGAACACTGAAGCTTTCTTT. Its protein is CASSSPPDRGNTEAFF.

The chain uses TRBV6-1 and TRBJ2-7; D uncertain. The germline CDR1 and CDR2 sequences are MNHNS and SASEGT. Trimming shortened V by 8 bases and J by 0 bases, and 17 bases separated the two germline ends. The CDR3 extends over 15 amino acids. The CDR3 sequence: CASLPPGSNSYEQYF. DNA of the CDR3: TGTGCCAGCCTACCCCCAGGTTCTAACTCCTACGAGCAGTACTTC.

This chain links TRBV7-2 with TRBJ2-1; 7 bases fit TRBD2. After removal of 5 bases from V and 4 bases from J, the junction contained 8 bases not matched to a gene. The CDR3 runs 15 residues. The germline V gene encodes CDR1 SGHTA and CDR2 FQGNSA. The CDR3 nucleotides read TGTGCCAGCAGCCCCGCCGCGGGGGTATACAATGAGCAGTTCTTC. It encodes CASSPAAGVYNEQFF.

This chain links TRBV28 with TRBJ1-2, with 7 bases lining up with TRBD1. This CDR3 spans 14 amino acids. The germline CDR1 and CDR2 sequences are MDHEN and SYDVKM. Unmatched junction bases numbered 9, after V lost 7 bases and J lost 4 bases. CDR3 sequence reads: CASNGGQMFYGYTF. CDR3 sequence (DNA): TGTGCCAGCAACGGGGGACAGATGTTCTATGGCTACACCTTC.

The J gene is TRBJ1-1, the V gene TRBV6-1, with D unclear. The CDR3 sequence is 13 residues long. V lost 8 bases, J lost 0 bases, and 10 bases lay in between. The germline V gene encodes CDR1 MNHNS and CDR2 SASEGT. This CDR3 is CASAIEVNTEAFF. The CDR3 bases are TGTGCCAGCGCCATTGAGGTGAACACTGAAGCTTTCTTT.

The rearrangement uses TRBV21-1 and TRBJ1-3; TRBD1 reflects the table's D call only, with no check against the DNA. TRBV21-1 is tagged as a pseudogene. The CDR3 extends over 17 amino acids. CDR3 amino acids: CASSKNLDRGRGNTIYF. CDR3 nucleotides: TGTGCCAGCAGCAAAAACTTGGACAGGGGGCGTGGAAACACCATATATTTT.

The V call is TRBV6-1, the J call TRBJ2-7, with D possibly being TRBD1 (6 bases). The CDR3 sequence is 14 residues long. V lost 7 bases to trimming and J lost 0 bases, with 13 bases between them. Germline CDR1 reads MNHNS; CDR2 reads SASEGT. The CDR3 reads CASKGQRDSYEQYF. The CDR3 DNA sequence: TGTGCCAGCAAAGGACAGAGGGACTCCTACGAGCAGTACTTC.

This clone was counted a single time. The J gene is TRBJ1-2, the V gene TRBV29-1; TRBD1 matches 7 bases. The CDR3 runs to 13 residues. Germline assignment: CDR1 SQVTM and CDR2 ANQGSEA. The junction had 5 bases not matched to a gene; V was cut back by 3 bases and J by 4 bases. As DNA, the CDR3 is TGCAGCGTTGATAACAGGGGTAGCTATGGCTACACCTTC. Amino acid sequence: CSVDNRGSYGYTF.

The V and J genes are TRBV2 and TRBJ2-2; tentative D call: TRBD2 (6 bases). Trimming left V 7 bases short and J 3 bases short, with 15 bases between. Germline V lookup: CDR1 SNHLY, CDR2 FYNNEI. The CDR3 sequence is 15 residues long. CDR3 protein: CASNDRGSDTGELFF. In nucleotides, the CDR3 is TGTGCCAGCAACGATCGGGGGTCCGACACCGGGGAGCTGTTTTTT.

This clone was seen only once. The CDR3 region has the DNA TGTGCCAGTAGTGTGACAGGGTTTGGCTACACCTTC. This translates into CASSVTGFGYTF. The rearrangement uses TRBV19 and TRBJ1-2, with 7 bases fitting TRBD1. This CDR3 region has 12 residues. V shed 5 bases and J 7 bases; nucleotides not matched to a gene: 4. CDR1 is LNHDA, CDR2 SQIVND, per germline (reference sequence).

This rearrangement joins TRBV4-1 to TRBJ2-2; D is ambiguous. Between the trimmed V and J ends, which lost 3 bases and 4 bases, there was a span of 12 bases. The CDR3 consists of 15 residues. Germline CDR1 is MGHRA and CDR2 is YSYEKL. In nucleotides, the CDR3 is TGCGCCAGCAGCCATAGGCTAGATGGCACCGGGGAGCTGTTTTTT. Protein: CASSHRLDGTGELFF.

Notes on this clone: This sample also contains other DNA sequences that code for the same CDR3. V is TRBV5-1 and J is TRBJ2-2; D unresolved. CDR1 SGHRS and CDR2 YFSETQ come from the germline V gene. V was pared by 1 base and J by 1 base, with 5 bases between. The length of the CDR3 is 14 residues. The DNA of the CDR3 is TGCGCCAGCAGCTTGACCGGGAACACCGGGGAGCTGTTTTTT. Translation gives CASSLTGNTGELFF.